Shown below are 19 T cell receptor beta chains from a single sample sequenced in a study of OX40 agonist ivuxolimab in advanced cancers. Using immunoSEQ multiplex PCR, the repertoire was profiled, and TCRdb retains in-frame clones only, with some absent. The repertoire has nearly 20,000 clones, around four fifths of them found once; the top ten carry about 20%. The sample in question was CD4+ or CD8+ T cells sorted from blood, obtained in a trial of the OX40 agonist ivuxolimab. These receptors were obtained from an adult with an advanced solid tumor such as melanoma, head and neck, liver or kidney cancer.

The genes are TRBV9 and TRBJ2-2; D possibly corresponds to TRBD1 (6 bases). Germline values: CDR1 SGDLS, CDR2 YYNGEE. The CDR3 runs 14 residues. The V gene lost 0 bases and the J gene lost 4 bases, with 7 bases spanning the gap. The CDR3 DNA reads TGTGCCAGCAGCGTAGGGGACATCACCGGGGAGCTGTTTTTT. Translated, it gives CASSVGDITGELFF. Filled out from reference TRBV9 and TRBJ2-2, the complete variable domain reads DSGVTQTPKHLITATGQRVTLRCSPRSGDLSVYWYQQSLDQGLQFLIQYYNGEERAKGNILERFSAQQFPDLHSELNLSSLELGDSALYFCASSVGDITGELFFGEGSRLTVL.

The chain combines TRBV6-1 with TRBJ2-5, with D perhaps TRBD1 or TRBD2 (5 bases each). With 6 bases removed from V and 8 bases from J, the gap between germline ends came to 10 bases. From germline, CDR1 is MNHNS and CDR2 SASEGT. The CDR3 has 11 residues. The CDR3 sequence: CASRLGATQYF. The CDR3 DNA reads as TGTGCCAGCAGACTAGGGGCTACCCAGTACTTC.

By share of the sample, this clone is medium-sized. V is TRBV11-3 and J is TRBJ1-1; no firm D call. The V end was cut by 4 bases, the J end by 10 bases, with 13 bases between. The CDR3 has 12 residues. Germline V lookup: CDR1 SGHNT, CDR2 YENEEA. CDR3 sequence (DNA): TGTGCCAGCAGCTCTAGGGAGGGCACAGCTTTCTTT. The encoded protein is CASSSREGTAFF.

V gene TRBV4-1 combines with J gene TRBJ2-2; 7 nucleotides agree with TRBD1. Per the germline V gene, CDR1 is MGHRA and CDR2 is YSYEKL. This CDR3 has 17 residues. Unmatched junction bases numbered 8, after V lost 1 base and J lost 3 bases. The chain's CDR3 is CASSQVVRDRYTGELFF. As DNA, the CDR3 is TGCGCCAGCAGCCAAGTGGTACGGGACAGATACACCGGGGAGCTGTTTTTT.

This chain links TRBV5-4 with TRBJ2-1; TRBD2 matches 14 bases. The CDR3 length is 17 residues. CDR1 SGHNT and CDR2 YYREEE come from the germline V gene (reference sequence). V gave up 4 bases and J gave up 4 bases; unmatched junction bases: 7. The DNA for the CDR3 is TGTGCCAGCAGCCCCGGACTAGCGGGGGGTCCATACAATGAGCAGTTCTTC. Translation: CASSPGLAGGPYNEQFF.

This clone was seen more than once but under ten times. The rearrangement uses TRBV7-3 and TRBJ2-5; 14 nucleotides agree with TRBD2. The V segment lost 4 bases and the J segment 1 base; nucleotides outside the gene matches: 5. This CDR3 region has 17 residues. Germline V CDR1 and CDR2: SGHTA, FQGTGA. The DNA for the CDR3 is TGTGCCAGCAGCTCGGGACTAGCGGGAGACACCCAAGAGACCCAGTACTTC. It yields the protein CASSSGLAGDTQETQYF. The full variable domain, its missing parts supplied by reference TRBV7-3 and TRBJ2-5, is GAGVSQTPSNKVTEKGKYVELRCDPISGHTALYWYRQSLGQGPEFLIYFQGTGAADDSGLPNDRFFAVRPEGSVSTLKIQRTERGDSAVYLCASSSGLAGDTQETQYFGPGTRLLVL.

The V call is TRBV9, the J call TRBJ1-2, with a tentative D call TRBD1 (6 bases). V was trimmed by 0 bases and J by 6 bases, leaving 9 bases between them. The CDR3 length is 13 residues. Germline loops: CDR1 SGDLS, CDR2 YYNGEE. The CDR3 protein is CASSVVGGHGYTF. The DNA for the CDR3 is TGTGCCAGCAGCGTAGTGGGGGGCCATGGCTACACCTTC.

Turning to this clone: A read error may account for a junction end that differs from germline. The chain uses TRBV6-4 and TRBJ2-3, with a weak D call TRBD2 (8 bases). Germline lookup yields CDR1 MRHNA and CDR2 SNTAGT. The length of the CDR3 is 15 residues. This CDR3 is CASSPPGTRDRYAVF. Here the CDR3 DNA reads TGTGCCAGCAGTCCCCCCGGGACTAGGGACAGATACGCAGTATTT.

About this clone: Germline is not matched at one junction end, which may reflect a read error. V usage is TRBV27 and J usage is TRBJ1-2; D possibly corresponds to TRBD1 (6 bases). Per germline, CDR1 MNHEY and CDR2 SMNVEV (reference sequence). This CDR3 region has 11 residues. CDR3 sequence reads: CASSFLGTIIF. The CDR3 DNA sequence: TGTGCCAGCTCCTTTCTCGGGACAATCATCTTC.

The gene calls are TRBV29-1 and TRBJ1-2; tentatively, D is TRBD1 (5 bases). Germline values: CDR1 SQVTM, CDR2 ANQGSEA. V was cut by 7 bases and J by 0 bases, with 9 bases left in between. The CDR3 loop spans 12 amino acids. The CDR3 DNA reads TGCAGCGCGGGGGAAGCTAACTATGGCTACACCTTC. Amino acids: CSAGEANYGYTF. The full variable domain, its missing parts supplied by reference TRBV29-1 and TRBJ1-2, is SAVISQKPSRDICQRGTSLTIQCQVDSQVTMMFWYRQQPGQSLTLIATANQGSEATYESGFVIDKFPISRPNLTFSTLTVSNMSPEDSSIYLCSAGEANYGYTFGSGTRLTVV.

The chain carries TRBV29-1 and TRBJ1-1; D unresolved. The CDR3 has 11 amino acids. Trimming pared 5 bases from V and 6 bases from J, leaving 10 bases between. Germline V gene sequence: CDR1 SQVTM, CDR2 ANQGSEA. CDR3 sequence (DNA): TGCAGCGTTCTCTTTAACGCTGAAGCTTTCTTT. Amino acid sequence: CSVLFNAEAFF.

The J gene is TRBJ2-2, the V gene TRBV7-8, with TRBD1 as a possible D gene (5 bases). V shed 2 bases and J shed 5 bases, with 15 bases lying between them. Germline V gene lookup returns CDR1 SGHVS and CDR2 FQNEAQ. CDR3 length: 16 amino acids. The CDR3: CASSLRSAQGTGELFF. The CDR3 DNA reads as TGTGCCAGCAGCTTAAGGTCGGCCCAGGGAACCGGGGAGCTGTTTTTT.

The chain recombines TRBV5-1 with TRBJ2-2; tentative D call: TRBD1 (5 bases). V dropped 1 base and J dropped 3 bases, with 22 bases sitting between them. The CDR3 sequence is 19 residues long. Per germline, CDR1 SGHRS and CDR2 YFSETQ. The CDR3 loop is CASSLTGASQPRDTGELFF. CDR3 nucleotide sequence: TGCGCCAGCAGCTTGACTGGGGCCTCTCAACCTAGGGACACCGGGGAGCTGTTTTTT.

The chain recombines TRBV15 with TRBJ2-3, with D unclear. Germline CDR1 reads LNHNV; CDR2 reads YYDKDF (reference sequence). V was shortened by 1 base and J by 0 bases, with 5 bases between the two germline ends. CDR3 length: 14 amino acids. CDR3 protein: CATSRVGSTDTQYF. The CDR3 DNA sequence: TGTGCCACCAGCAGAGTCGGGAGCACAGATACGCAGTATTTT.

The chain links TRBV27 to TRBJ2-7, with D possibly being TRBD1 (5 bases). Germline lookup yields CDR1 MNHEY and CDR2 SMNVEV (reference sequence). This CDR3 region has 17 residues. Trimming left V 2 bases short and J 2 bases short, with 19 bases between. The CDR3 bases are TGTGCCAGCAGTTTAATGGATAAACAAGGGGTAACCTACGAGCAGTACTTC. The encoded protein is CASSLMDKQGVTYEQYF.

This chain links TRBV5-1 with TRBJ2-7, with D hard to call. Trimming shortened V by 0 bases and J by 1 base, and 8 bases separated the two germline ends. There are 14 residues in the CDR3. Per the germline V gene, CDR1 is SGHRS and CDR2 is YFSETQ. As DNA, the CDR3 is TGCGCCAGCAGCTTGGGAGGACCTTCCTACGAGCAGTACTTC. Translated: CASSLGGPSYEQYF.

This chain uses TRBV13 with TRBJ1-2; TRBD1 matches at 7 bases. The trim removed 0 bases at V and 4 bases at J, leaving 5 bases unmatched. This CDR3 region has 15 residues. In germline, CDR1 is PRHDT, CDR2 FYEKMQ (reference sequence). CDR3 protein: CASSLGTGLVYGYTF. DNA for the CDR3: TGTGCCAGCAGCTTAGGGACAGGGCTCGTCTATGGCTACACCTTC.

The rearrangement links TRBV29-1 to TRBJ1-2; D not resolved. The CDR3 totals 11 residues. The germline CDR1 and CDR2 sequences are SQVTM and ANQGSEA. CDR3 bases: TGCACCGTCGACACCTACTATGGCTACACCTTC. Encoded protein: CTVDTYYGYTF.

This chain uses TRBV7-9 with TRBJ2-5; no clear D gene. Trimming pared 0 bases from V and 4 bases from J, leaving 9 bases between. The CDR3 is 14 residues long. Germline assignment: CDR1 SEHNR and CDR2 FQNEAQ (reference sequence). The CDR3 sequence: CASSLAPSRETQYF. For the CDR3, the DNA is TGTGCCAGCAGCTTAGCTCCCAGCCGAGAGACCCAGTACTTC.